A single T cell receptor beta chain is shown here with its context. No antigen is known for it. Base qualities are not recorded, but no much larger clone differs from it by a single base. The cohort consisted of fewer than 700 healthy bone marrow donors. At the time of sampling, all cohort members were nominally healthy, though unrecorded immune exposures were likely present. The donor tested CMV seronegative, placing the donor among the 350 or so seronegative members of the cohort. A peripheral blood sample was collected from each donor, and TCR beta sequencing was performed on peripheral blood mononuclear cells. The Qiagen DNeasy Blood Extraction Kit was used to extract genomic DNA from the blood cell samples. The source of the sample is a study of cytomegalovirus exposure and HLA in healthy donors (dated by TCRdb to about 2017). Broadly, across the study: According to an earlier analysis of a few hundred of the donors, roughly 180 million T cells yielded approximately 120 million unique TCR beta sequences and more than 250 Gb of sequence data. Among the roughly 370 genotyped donors, around 81% belonged to the genetic ancestry cluster associated with self-reported Caucasian donors. To predict cytomegalovirus infection status, the study combined high-throughput TCR immunosequencing, statistical association of individual TCRs with disease status, and machine learning. The study aimed to test whether signatures of past pathogen exposure could be identified by cataloging public T cell receptors. The number of donors typed differed by locus, with about 629-640 for A, B, C, DRB1 and DQB1, around 500 for DQA1, nearly 610 for DPA1, and over 400 for DPB1. An earlier analysis of approximately 630 of the donors applied high-throughput TCR beta sequencing to assess whether each TCR beta V gene segment acted as functional or pseudogenic. Donor age, sex, ethnicity and CMV serostatus were compiled alongside the repertoire data. Genome-wide SNP genotypes for about 55% of the roughly 670 donors were used in a later genetic analysis, which treated that subset as a discovery cohort. Every discovery cohort repertoire had been produced on one sequencing platform. HLA typing covered class I and class II loci at four-digit resolution. Besides the first cohort of around 670 subjects, a separate validation cohort made up of roughly 120 different subjects was used. Rather than using new phenotypic data, the later analysis identified candidate immune exposures from TCR beta sequences and from how often those sequences occurred across donors. Among 350 to 400 genotyped donors of the cohort, an average of approximately 250,000 unique TCR beta nucleotide sequences were sequenced per donor, about a sixth of them non-productive. The study used immunosequencing to profile the T cell repertoires of approximately 640 subjects and linked those repertoires to cytomegalovirus serostatus. Roughly five DR-DQ haplotypes were handled as single units for association and clustering, since linkage in the cohort was strong. A later analysis re-analyzed previously published TCR beta repertoires from 666 donors and added high-resolution HLA genotyping to study TCR occurrence patterns. An early release that covered about 600 HLA-typed donors contained about 300 gigabases of sequencing data and tens of millions of unique TCR sequences. Findings and caveats that apply to the study as a whole: In the study, approximately 150 TCR beta chains were listed as associated with cytomegalovirus. A later genetic analysis reported fewer N-insertions in productive TCRs among donors in an Asian-associated ancestry cluster than the approximately 700-donor mean. Immune exposure information for the cohort was limited to CMV serostatus. Assigning TCR associations to individual alleles was difficult when HLA alleles, especially DR and DQ, strongly co-occurred. Broadly in line with IMGT annotations, most TCR beta V segments showed up in productive rearrangements about 90% or about 30% of the time in an earlier analysis of 587 of the donors. Specific HLA alleles were associated with around 18,000 TCR beta sequences at a false discovery rate of 0.05 in a later analysis. Correlated functional status among segregating V segments might reflect linkage disequilibrium, but an unknown experimental factor could not be ruled out. In a later genetic analysis, a missense DCLRE1C variant was associated with V-gene and J-gene trimming of TCR beta chains, and the association was replicated in an independent cohort. This cohort had only TCR beta chains sequenced, and the lack of alpha or paired-chain data limited which features could be detected. A further reported finding was that TCR beta sequences accurately predicted the HLA-A and HLA-B alleles for most subjects in the first cohort. In a later analysis, most CMV-associated TCR beta chains were found to appear HLA-restricted, with HLA associations seemingly driven largely by CMV exposure. In vitro tests confirmed that three of the cytomegalovirus-associated TCR beta chains recognize cytomegalovirus antigens. Over 15 rarely observed V segments, including chromosome 9 orphons, were excluded from the earlier analysis of a few hundred of the donors because counts were too low. A later analysis found that HLA-associated TCR beta chains were more clonally expanded and had lower generation probabilities than equally common non-associated chains. According to the authors, the approach could potentially be generalized to other disease states and immunological phenotypes. Because HLA typing was missing for some donors at each locus, association tests included only the typed subset. Most TCR sequences were observed very rarely across donors, whereas some public TCRs were present in many individuals. According to a later analysis, TCR association rates differed among HLA loci, with DRB1 alleles showing the most associated TCRs and HLA-C alleles showing the fewest. Presence/absence analyses assumed roughly uniform sequencing depth across donors, an assumption that may not hold. A cluster of highly shared sequence variants was judged likely to represent a technical artifact of the sequencing pipeline. Some IMGT-functional V segments, including TRBV6-2 and TRBV6-3, could not be distinguished by the 87-base-pair reads and were therefore excluded. Cytomegalovirus status was reported to be diagnosed by the classifier with high specificity and sensitivity in both the original and validation cohorts. In a later analysis, several top co-occurrence clusters were reported to appear linked to parvovirus B19, influenza, CMV and Epstein-Barr virus.

From cysteine to phenylalanine, the CDR3 is 12 amino acids long. The CDR3 DNA has 36 bases and is translated from base 1. CDR1 and CDR2 (SGDLS, YYNGEE) derive from the germline V gene. V lost 6 bases and J lost 5 bases; the stretch between them is 12 bases long. The library was made by the immunoSEQ multiplex PCR assay. For the multiplex PCR, a mixture combining 60 forward primers for TCR Vbeta segments and 13 reverse primers for TCR Jbeta segments was used. Amplification of the CDR3 region of rearranged TCR beta genes was performed with a multiplex PCR assay on genomic DNA. The amplified TCR beta libraries were sequenced on the Illumina HiSeq System as 87-base-pair reads. Processing in the source paper ran as follows. A later analysis tallied 75 million to 95 million unique TCR beta chains across the 660 or so repertoires, and some 10 million of those chains were shared by two or more donors. A nearest-neighbor algorithm error-corrected the raw reads and collapsed the reads into unique sequences, merging closely related sequences to remove PCR and sequencing errors. CDR3 sequences were aligned to IMGT reference sequences to assign V, D and J gene segments. For a sequence to be retained, a match of at least six nucleotides was required to both a V gene segment and a J gene segment. A rearrangement counted as productive if the CDR3 had no stop codons and remained in frame with V and J, and every other rearrangement counted as non-productive. Following IMGT convention, CDR3 was defined as the stretch from the second conserved V-encoded cysteine to the conserved J-encoded phenylalanine. The earlier analysis of about 530 of the donors excluded any sequence lacking an unambiguous match to a single V gene segment. In an earlier analysis of several hundred of the donors, V segments were called functional above 56.7% productive rearrangements and were called segregating when the between-donor standard deviation exceeded 5%. A statistical classification framework was developed to diagnose cytomegalovirus status using the catalog of TCR beta chain sequences. In a later analysis, TCR nucleotide sequences were compared against IMGT/GENE-DB human TR gene sequences so that V and J genes could be assigned. Using the TCRdist pipeline, a later analysis assigned CDR3 sequences along with most-parsimonious VDJ recombination scenarios. A later analysis defined each TCR beta chain by its CDR3 amino acid sequence plus V-gene family, and excluded reads lacking a unique V-gene family. A later analysis removed 600 or so highly shared, low-generation-probability nucleotide sequences to deal with suspected cross-contamination and a sequencing artifact. A later analysis calculated a clonal expansion index for each public chain from normalized within-repertoire ranks of inferred template counts. Generation probabilities in a later analysis came from a VDJ recombination model fitted to out-of-frame rearrangements, and those results were checked against IGoR. In a later analysis, TCR-TCR, TCR-HLA and TCR-CMV co-occurrence was scored with hypergeometric tests, and a repertoire-size bias correction was applied to TCR pairs. A later analysis estimated false discovery rates by permuting HLA or CMV assignments 20 times. In a later analysis, co-occurring TCRs were grouped using DBSCAN, with TCRdist sequence similarity added in when clustering inside HLA-allele-positive subsets. Co-occurrence clustering excluded repertoires with fewer than 30,000 or more than 120,000 public chains, plus five with anomalous nucleotide sharing. TCRdb mirrors the immuneACCESS table, restricted to in-frame sequences. Some clones are absent from its copies; in checked studies, under half trace to an unresolved V gene, and the reason for the others is unknown. The V and J calls and clone size were taken over from that table, and D and trimming were inferred from the DNA. This sample holds about 180,000 clones; around three quarters were observed only once. The ten largest clones add up to 0.69% of the sample.

The specimen was PBMCs. The rearrangement joined TRBV9 to TRBJ2-7; the D gene is perhaps TRBD2, from 5 matching bases. The receptor comes from a middle-aged woman in good health and CMV-seronegative. The encoded CDR3 is CASTSPGDEQYF. Read as DNA, the sequence is TGTGCCAGCACGTCTCCCGGGGACGAGCAGTACTTC.